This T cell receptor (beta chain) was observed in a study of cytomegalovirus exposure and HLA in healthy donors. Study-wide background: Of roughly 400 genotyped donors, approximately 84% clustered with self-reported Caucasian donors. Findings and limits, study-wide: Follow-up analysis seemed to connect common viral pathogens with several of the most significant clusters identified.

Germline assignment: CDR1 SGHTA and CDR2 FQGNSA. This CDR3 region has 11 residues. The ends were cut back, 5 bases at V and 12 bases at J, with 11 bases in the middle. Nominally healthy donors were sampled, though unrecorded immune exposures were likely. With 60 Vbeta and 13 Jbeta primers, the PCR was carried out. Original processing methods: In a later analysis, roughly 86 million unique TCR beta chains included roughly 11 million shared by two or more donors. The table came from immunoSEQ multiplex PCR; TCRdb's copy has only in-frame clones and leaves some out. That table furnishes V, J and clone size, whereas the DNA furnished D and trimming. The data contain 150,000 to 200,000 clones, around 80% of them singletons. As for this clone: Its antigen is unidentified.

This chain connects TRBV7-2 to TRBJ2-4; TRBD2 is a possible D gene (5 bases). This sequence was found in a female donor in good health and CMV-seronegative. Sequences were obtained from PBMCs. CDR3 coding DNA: TGTGCCAGCAGCACTGCTAGCAGTCAGTACTTC. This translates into CASSTASSQYF.